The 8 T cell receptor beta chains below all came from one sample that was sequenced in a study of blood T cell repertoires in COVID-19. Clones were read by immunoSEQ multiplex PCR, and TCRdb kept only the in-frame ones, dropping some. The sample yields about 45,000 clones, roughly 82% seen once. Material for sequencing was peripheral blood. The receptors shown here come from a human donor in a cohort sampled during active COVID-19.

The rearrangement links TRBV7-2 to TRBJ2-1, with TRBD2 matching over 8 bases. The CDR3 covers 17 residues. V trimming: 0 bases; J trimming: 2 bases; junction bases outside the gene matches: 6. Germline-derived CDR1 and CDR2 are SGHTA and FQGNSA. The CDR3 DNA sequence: TGTGCCAGCAGCTTAGCTACTAGCGGATCGACCTACAATGAGCAGTTCTTC. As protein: CASSLATSGSTYNEQFF.

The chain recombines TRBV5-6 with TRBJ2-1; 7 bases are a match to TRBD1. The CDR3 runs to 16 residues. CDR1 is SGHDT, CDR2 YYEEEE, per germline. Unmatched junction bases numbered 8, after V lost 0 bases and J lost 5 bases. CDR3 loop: CASSLVVRDSNNEQFF. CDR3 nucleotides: TGTGCCAGCAGCTTGGTGGTCCGGGACAGCAACAATGAGCAGTTCTTC.

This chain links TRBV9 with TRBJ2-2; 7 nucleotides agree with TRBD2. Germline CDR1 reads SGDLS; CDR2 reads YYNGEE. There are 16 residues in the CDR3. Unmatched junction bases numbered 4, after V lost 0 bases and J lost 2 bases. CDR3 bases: TGTGCCAGCAGCGTAGAGGCTAGCGGCAACACCGGGGAGCTGTTTTTT. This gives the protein CASSVEASGNTGELFF.

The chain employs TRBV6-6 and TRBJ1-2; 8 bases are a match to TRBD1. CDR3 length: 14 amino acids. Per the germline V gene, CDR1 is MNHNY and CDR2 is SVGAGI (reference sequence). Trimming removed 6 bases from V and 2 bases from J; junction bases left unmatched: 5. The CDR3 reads CASSRDRQNYGYTF. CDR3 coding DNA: TGTGCCAGCAGCCGGGACAGGCAGAACTATGGCTACACCTTC.

The CDR3 protein is CASSFLPGQGNDGYTF. The CDR3, as DNA: TGTGCCAGCAGCTTTCTGCCGGGACAGGGAAACGATGGCTACACCTTC. The chain carries TRBV28 and TRBJ1-2, with 9 bases lining up with TRBD1. The germline V gene encodes CDR1 MDHEN and CDR2 SYDVKM. The CDR3 runs to 16 residues. The V segment lost 6 bases and the J segment 6 bases; nucleotides outside the gene matches: 14.

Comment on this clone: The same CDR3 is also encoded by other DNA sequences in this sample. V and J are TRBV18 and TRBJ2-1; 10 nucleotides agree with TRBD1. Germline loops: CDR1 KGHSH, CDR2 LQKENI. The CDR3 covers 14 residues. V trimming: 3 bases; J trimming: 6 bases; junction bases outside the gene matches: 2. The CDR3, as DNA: TGTGCCAGCTCACCGAGGACAGGGGGCAATGAGCAGTTCTTC. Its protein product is CASSPRTGGNEQFF.

The CDR3 loop is CASSFGLAGGQADTQYF. The DNA of the CDR3 is TGTGCCAGCAGCTTTGGACTAGCGGGAGGGCAAGCAGATACGCAGTATTTT. The chain carries TRBV9 and TRBJ2-3; 15 bases line up with TRBD2. The CDR3 extends over 17 amino acids. From germline, CDR1 is SGDLS and CDR2 YYNGEE. The ends lost 4 bases at V and 4 bases at J; junction bases unmatched: 7.

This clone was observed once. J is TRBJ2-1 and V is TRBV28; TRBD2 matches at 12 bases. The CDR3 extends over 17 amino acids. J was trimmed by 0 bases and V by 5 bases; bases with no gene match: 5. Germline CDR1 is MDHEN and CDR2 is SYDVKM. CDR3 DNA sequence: TGTGCCAGCAGTACCCCGGGACTAGCGGGCTCCTACAATGAGCAGTTCTTC. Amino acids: CASSTPGLAGSYNEQFF.